The 19 T cell receptor beta chains presented below share a single source sample, sequenced in a study of cytomegalovirus exposure and HLA in healthy donors. PCR was performed using 60 Vbeta and 13 Jbeta primers. Sequencing was performed with immunoSEQ multiplex PCR; in TCRdb, only in-frame clones are kept and a portion is missing. The table has about 120,000 clones, 70% to 90% seen once; the top ten hold about 1.8%. The sequencing sample was made of PBMCs. These TCRs come from a man aged 40-49 years in good health and CMV-seronegative.

The V call is TRBV18, the J call TRBJ1-1, with 8 bases that match TRBD1. Unmatched junction bases numbered 5, after V lost 5 bases and J lost 6 bases. The CDR3 runs 13 residues. The germline V gene has CDR1 KGHSH and CDR2 LQKENI. The CDR3 loop is CASSWGQAAEAFF. For the CDR3, the DNA is TGTGCCAGCTCATGGGGACAGGCGGCTGAAGCTTTCTTT.

The genes are TRBV30 and TRBJ1-2; perhaps TRBD1 as D (5 bases). The CDR3 spans 13 residues. V lost 0 bases and J lost 3, with 8 bases in between. The germline V gene encodes CDR1 GTSNPN and CDR2 SVGIG (reference sequence). This chain's CDR3 is CAWSVLQDYGYTF. The CDR3 DNA is TGTGCCTGGAGTGTACTACAGGACTATGGCTACACCTTC. The full variable domain, completed using reference TRBV30 and TRBJ1-2, is SQTIHQWPATLVQPVGSPLSLECTVEGTSNPNLYWYRQAAGRGLQLLFYSVGIGQISSEVPQNLSASRPQDRQFILSSKKLLLSDSGFYLCAWSVLQDYGYTFGSGTRLTVV.

This clone was observed a single time. The chain couples TRBV10-1 to TRBJ1-2; D is perhaps TRBD1 (6 bases). Germline CDR1 and CDR2: WNHNN and SYGVQD (reference sequence). Trimming removed 2 bases at V and 8 bases at J, with 12 bases between. The CDR3 has 13 residues. The CDR3 loop reads CASSEQGLRGYTF. The CDR3 DNA follows: TGCGCCAGCAGTGAGCAGGGGTTGAGGGGCTACACCTTC.

This chain joins TRBV5-1 and TRBJ2-2, with D possibly TRBD2 on 6 matching bases. CDR1 is SGHRS and CDR2 is YFSETQ in the germline V gene. This CDR3 is 16 amino acids long. V lost 0 bases, J lost 6 bases, and 15 bases lay in between. CDR3 nucleotides: TGCGCCAGCAGCTTGGGGGGAGGTCCACCGCCCGGGGAGCTGTTTTTT. Protein: CASSLGGGPPPGELFF.

The CDR3 reads CATSGNRRDQPQHF. The CDR3 coding sequence is TGTGCCACCAGCGGAAACAGGAGGGATCAGCCCCAGCATTTT. The chain employs TRBV15 and TRBJ1-5; tentative D call: TRBD1 (5 bases). From germline, CDR1 is LNHNV and CDR2 YYDKDF (reference sequence). CDR3 size: 14 residues. Trimming took off 5 bases at V and 5 bases at J, with 13 bases between the two ends.

The genes are TRBV5-6 and TRBJ1-2; 10 bases fit TRBD1. The CDR3 extends over 15 amino acids. Trimming cost V 3 bases and J 3 bases; bases outside gene matches: 5. CDR1 is SGHDT, CDR2 YYEEEE, per germline. CDR3 bases: TGTGCCAGCAGCTCGGACGGGACAGGGGACTATGGCTACACCTTC. Amino acids: CASSSDGTGDYGYTF.

V is TRBV7-2 and J is TRBJ1-2, with 10 bases matching TRBD1. The J segment lost 8 bases and the V segment lost 4 bases, leaving 13 bases of the junction unmatched. CDR3 size: 16 residues. The germline CDR1 and CDR2 sequences are SGHTA and FQGNSA. CDR3 protein: CASSSGTGVGIRGYTF. The CDR3 bases are TGTGCCAGCAGCTCCGGGACAGGGGTTGGCATCCGGGGCTACACCTTC. The whole variable domain, remainder taken from reference TRBV7-2 and TRBJ1-2, is GAGVSQSPSNKVTEKGKDVELRCDPISGHTALYWYRQSLGQGLEFLIYFQGNSAPDKSGLPSDRFSAERTGGSVSTLTIQRTQQEDSAVYLCASSSGTGVGIRGYTFGSGTRLTVV.

V usage is TRBV5-1 and J usage is TRBJ1-5; 9 nucleotides match TRBD1. The CDR3 length is 14 residues. The V and J ends lost 4 bases and 7 bases, in that order; junction bases with no gene match: 6. Germline lookup yields CDR1 SGHRS and CDR2 YFSETQ. CDR3 bases: TGCGCCAGCAGCCCGGACAGGGGAGGGCAGCCCCAGCATTTT. Translation: CASSPDRGGQPQHF.

V is TRBV7-8 and J is TRBJ2-1; 10 nucleotides align to TRBD2. With V trimmed by 7 bases and J by 5 bases, 11 bases remained unmatched. Germline CDR1 SGHVS, CDR2 FQNEAQ. The CDR3 is made up of 16 amino acids. In DNA form, the CDR3 reads TGTGCCAGCAAGGGGACTAGCGACACTCCACACAATGAGCAGTTCTTC. Translated, it gives CASKGTSDTPHNEQFF.

In its sample, this clone was seen once. The J gene is TRBJ2-7, the V gene TRBV19, with 9 bases matching TRBD2. CDR1 is LNHDA and CDR2 is SQIVND in the germline V gene (reference sequence). This CDR3 contains 15 residues. The V segment lost 5 bases and the J segment 5 bases; nucleotides outside the gene matches: 10. As DNA, the CDR3 is TGTGCCAGTAGTCCCCAGACTAGCGGACGCCACGAGCAGTACTTC. Amino acids: CASSPQTSGRHEQYF.

On this clone: Distinct nucleotide sequences in the sample also encode this CDR3. The rearrangement links TRBV4-2 to TRBJ1-2; possible D gene TRBD1, 6 bases. CDR1 is LGHNA and CDR2 is YNFKEQ in the germline V gene. This CDR3 has 14 residues. V dropped 0 bases and J dropped 3 bases, with 8 bases sitting between them. This chain's CDR3 is CASSQDAGDYGYTF. CDR3 bases: TGTGCCAGCAGCCAAGACGCAGGGGACTATGGCTACACCTTC.

The chain employs TRBV6-5 and TRBJ1-2; weak D call: TRBD1 (5 bases). The CDR3 is 15 amino acids. Germline V lookup: CDR1 MNHEY, CDR2 SVGAGI. The V and J ends lost 2 bases and 4 bases respectively, with 14 bases between them. As DNA, the CDR3 is TGTGCCAGCAGTTACAACCAGGGATCGGGCTATGGCTACACCTTC. This codes for CASSYNQGSGYGYTF.

The sample holds one count of this clone. The chain links TRBV23-1 to TRBJ1-1; D not certain. TRBV23-1 is assigned to the ORF class and has an uncertain function. V was trimmed by 3 bases and J by 1 base, leaving 12 bases between them. The CDR3 loop spans 15 amino acids. The CDR3 loop is CASSQNTEENTEAFF. CDR3 coding DNA: TGCGCCAGCAGTCAGAATACCGAGGAGAACACTGAAGCTTTCTTT.

The chain uses TRBV18 and TRBJ1-2, with D uncertain. The CDR3 extends over 13 amino acids. CDR1 is KGHSH and CDR2 is LQKENI in the germline V gene. V was cut by 0 bases and J by 9 bases, with 11 bases left in between. This chain's CDR3 is CASSPPLQVSYTF. The CDR3 region has the DNA TGTGCCAGCTCACCACCGCTCCAGGTCAGCTACACCTTC.

The chain carries TRBV7-9 and TRBJ1-1, with D uncertain. Deletions cut 5 bases from V and 3 bases from J, with 13 bases between. Germline CDR1 is SEHNR and CDR2 is FQNEAQ (reference sequence). This CDR3 has 14 residues. CDR3 loop: CASSLRAGDTEAFF. The CDR3 region has the DNA TGTGCCAGCAGCCTTCGGGCGGGAGACACTGAAGCTTTCTTT.

This chain uses TRBV7-9 with TRBJ1-2; tentatively, D is TRBD1 (6 bases). The CDR3 loop spans 15 amino acids. CDR1 and CDR2 from the germline V gene are SEHNR and FQNEAQ (reference sequence). V lost 5 bases and J 5 bases, leaving 18 bases between the germline ends. The CDR3 loop is CASSPMGAGDYGYTF. In DNA form, the CDR3 reads TGTGCCAGCAGCCCTATGGGGGCAGGGGATTATGGCTACACCTTC.

The chain joins TRBV27 to TRBJ1-1, with D maybe TRBD1 (6 bases). Trimming stripped 4 bases from V and 1 base from J, with 10 bases between. Per the germline V gene, CDR1 is MNHEY and CDR2 is SMNVEV (reference sequence). This CDR3 spans 14 amino acids. The CDR3 DNA reads as TGTGCCAGCAGTTCACCGGGACAGAACACTGAAGCTTTCTTT. Encoded protein: CASSSPGQNTEAFF.

The CDR3 region is CASSHSGGAGTDMMYGYTF. CDR3 coding DNA: TGTGCCAGTAGCCACTCCGGCGGGGCAGGGACGGACATGATGTATGGCTACACCTTC. J is TRBJ1-2 and V is TRBV19, with D tentatively TRBD1 (5 bases). The V gene's germline CDR1 is LNHDA and CDR2 SQIVND (reference sequence). V dropped 6 bases and J dropped 5 bases, with 31 bases sitting between them. The CDR3 runs 19 residues. The entire variable domain, with the rest obtained from reference TRBV19 and TRBJ1-2, is as follows: DGGITQSPKYLFRKEGQNVTLSCEQNLNHDAMYWYRQDPGQGLRLIYYSQIVNDFQKGDIAEGYSVSREKKESFPLTVTSAQKNPTAFYLCASSHSGGAGTDMMYGYTFGSGTRLTVV.

V usage is TRBV5-4 and J usage is TRBJ1-2; no clear D. CDR3 length: 13 residues. Trimming stripped 4 bases from V and 4 bases from J, with 11 bases between. The germline V gene encodes CDR1 SGHNT and CDR2 YYREEE (reference sequence). CDR3 region: CASSKRTSYGYTF. In DNA, the CDR3 is TGTGCCAGCAGCAAGCGGACGAGCTATGGCTACACCTTC. Full variable domain (outside the CDR3, taken from reference TRBV5-4 and TRBJ1-2): ETGVTQSPTHLIKTRGQQVTLRCSSQSGHNTVSWYQQALGQGPQFIFQYYREEENGRGNFPPRFSGLQFPNYSSELNVNALELDDSALYLCASSKRTSYGYTFGSGTRLTVV.